The 32 T cell receptor beta chains listed next were all sequenced from one sample in a study of shared clonotypes between healthy human individuals. The table came from immunoSEQ multiplex PCR; TCRdb's copy has only in-frame clones and leaves some out. The repertoire holds under 2,000,000 clones, 85% to 95% seen once, with 1% to 1.5% in the top ten. The naive CD8 fraction comprised CD45RO-negative cells positively selected for CCR7 and excluded terminally differentiated effector memory CD45RA+ cells. What was sequenced was naive CD8+ T cells sorted from blood. The receptors originated from a man between 18 and 29 years old in good health.

The rearrangement links TRBV10-2 to TRBJ2-3, with D possibly being TRBD2 (6 bases). Per germline, CDR1 WSHSY and CDR2 SAAADI. The CDR3 length is 15 residues. V dropped 3 bases and J dropped 4 bases, with 14 bases sitting between them. CDR3 in DNA: TGCGCCAGCAGTGATTCGCTAGCGTCCCCAGATACGCAGTATTTT. This encodes CASSDSLASPDTQYF.

This clone was counted once. The genes are TRBV5-1 and TRBJ2-1; 8 bases line up with TRBD1. Trimming cost V 3 bases and J 0 bases; bases outside gene matches: 5. CDR1 SGHRS and CDR2 YFSETQ come from the germline V gene. The CDR3 contains 16 residues. The CDR3 loop reads CASSYGTGISYNEQFF. The CDR3, as DNA: TGCGCCAGCAGCTACGGGACAGGTATCTCCTACAATGAGCAGTTCTTC.

The V call is TRBV6-5, the J call TRBJ2-1; D may be TRBD1 or TRBD2 (6 bases each). This CDR3 region has 15 residues. The V and J ends lost 2 bases and 7 bases respectively, with 15 bases between them. CDR1 and CDR2 from the germline V gene are MNHEY and SVGAGI. CDR3 DNA: TGTGCCAGCAGTTACGAGGGGGGCGATCGTAATGAGCAGTTCTTC. Translating it yields CASSYEGGDRNEQFF.

Of note for this clone: This CDR3 is also generated by other DNA sequences in the sample. The J gene is TRBJ2-2, the V gene TRBV7-9, with D unresolved. CDR1 is SEHNR and CDR2 is FQNEAQ in the germline V gene (reference sequence). There are 11 residues in the CDR3. V dropped 7 bases and J dropped 4 bases, with 4 bases sitting between them. CDR3 coding DNA: TGTGCCAGCACGCTCACCGGGGAGCTGTTTTTT. Translated, it gives CASTLTGELFF.

As to this clone: The sample has other DNA sequences that encode this CDR3 too. The chain links TRBV11-2 to TRBJ1-1, with unresolved D. This CDR3 contains 13 residues. Trimming took 1 base from V and 1 from J, leaving 4 bases between them. CDR1 and CDR2 from the germline V gene are SGHAT and FQNNGV. The CDR3 protein is CASSLASNTEAFF. In nucleotides, the CDR3 is TGTGCCAGCAGCTTAGCTTCGAACACTGAAGCTTTCTTT.

The chain combines TRBV9 with TRBJ2-5, with 13 bases fitting TRBD2. V lost 4 bases, J lost 5 bases, and 5 bases stayed unmatched. The CDR3 length is 15 residues. Germline V CDR1 and CDR2: SGDLS, YYNGEE. DNA of the CDR3: TGTGCCAGCAGCACGGGACTAGCGGGGATCGAGACCCAGTACTTC. Translated, it gives CASSTGLAGIETQYF.

In DNA form, the CDR3 reads TGTGCCAGCAGCCTCATCGAATTAGCCTGGCACGGCGAGCAGTACTTC. This gives the protein CASSLIELAWHGEQYF. The rearrangement uses TRBV9 and TRBJ2-7; no clear D. The CDR3 is made up of 16 amino acids. Germline CDR1 reads SGDLS; CDR2 reads YYNGEE. V was pared by 4 bases and J by 6 bases, with 23 bases between. Using reference TRBV9 and TRBJ2-7 for the parts outside the CDR3, the full variable domain is DSGVTQTPKHLITATGQRVTLRCSPRSGDLSVYWYQQSLDQGLQFLIQYYNGEERAKGNILERFSAQQFPDLHSELNLSSLELGDSALYFCASSLIELAWHGEQYFGPGTRLTVT.

The CDR3 reads CASSFRPGQGTDTQYF. CDR3 DNA: TGTGCCAGCAGCTTTAGGCCGGGACAGGGGACAGATACGCAGTATTTT. The chain employs TRBV5-4 and TRBJ2-3, with TRBD1 matching over 10 bases. The CDR3 has 16 residues. CDR1 and CDR2 (germline): SGHNT, YYREEE (reference sequence). Losses at the gene ends were 2 bases for V and 3 bases for J; bases not matched to a gene: 6.

This clone is a singleton in its sample. The gene calls are TRBV4-1 and TRBJ1-4; TRBD1 aligns across 8 bases. Trimming at V came to 5 bases and at J to 6 bases, leaving 5 bases not matched to a gene. The CDR3 runs 14 residues. Germline V lookup: CDR1 MGHRA, CDR2 YSYEKL. CDR3 in amino acids: CASSSGTGDEKLFF. In DNA form, the CDR3 reads TGCGCCAGCAGCTCCGGGACAGGCGATGAAAAACTGTTTTTT.

This clone was found once. The CDR3 coding sequence is TGTGCCTGGAGTGAGGGGGTGAGCTCCTACAATGAGCAGTTCTTC. Translated, it gives CAWSEGVSSYNEQFF. This rearrangement joins TRBV30 to TRBJ2-1; the D gene is possibly TRBD1 (6 bases). The germline V gene has CDR1 GTSNPN and CDR2 SVGIG (reference sequence). The V end was cut by 1 base, the J end by 0 bases, with 10 bases between. The CDR3 has 15 amino acids.

This chain connects TRBV15 to TRBJ1-2, with 10 bases matching TRBD1. Germline values: CDR1 LNHNV, CDR2 YYDKDF (reference sequence). The CDR3 sequence is 15 residues long. The ends lost 3 bases at V and 7 bases at J; junction bases unmatched: 8. In DNA, the CDR3 is TGTGCCACCAGCAGCGACAGGGGGCTTGGCAGTGGCTACACCTTC. It codes for CATSSDRGLGSGYTF.

The chain combines TRBV27 with TRBJ1-1; TRBD1 matches at 10 bases. CDR1 is MNHEY, CDR2 SMNVEV, per germline (reference sequence). V trimming: 5 bases; J trimming: 5 bases; junction bases outside the gene matches: 5. This CDR3 has 14 amino acids. CDR3: CASSQDRGLTEAFF. CDR3 bases: TGTGCCAGCAGTCAAGACAGGGGGCTTACTGAAGCTTTCTTT.

The chain recombines TRBV6-6 with TRBJ1-6, with D tentatively TRBD1 (5 bases). The germline V gene has CDR1 MNHNY and CDR2 SVGAGI (reference sequence). V dropped 6 bases and J dropped 4 bases, with 10 bases sitting between them. The CDR3 length is 14 residues. This chain's CDR3 is CASSSDSYNSPLHF. The CDR3 DNA sequence: TGTGCCAGCAGCTCCGACAGTTATAATTCACCCCTCCACTTT.

The CDR3 here is CASSQDVYWGEKLFF. The CDR3, as DNA: TGTGCCAGCAGCCAAGACGTCTATTGGGGTGAAAAACTGTTTTTT. This rearrangement joins TRBV14 to TRBJ1-4; D is unclear. CDR1 SGHDN and CDR2 FVKESK come from the germline V gene. The CDR3 loop spans 15 amino acids. Trimming pared 0 bases from V and 7 bases from J, leaving 12 bases between.

The rearrangement uses TRBV4-1 and TRBJ2-2, with 7 bases fitting TRBD2. Trimming removed 3 bases from V and 4 bases from J; junction bases left unmatched: 11. This CDR3 is built from 17 residues. Germline CDR1 MGHRA, CDR2 YSYEKL. The CDR3, as DNA: TGCGCCAGCAGCCAGGGAGCAGGCGGGAGAGGCACCGGGGAGCTGTTTTTT. This translates into CASSQGAGGRGTGELFF.

The rearrangement uses TRBV19 and TRBJ2-6; 10 bases agree with TRBD1. The CDR3 covers 20 residues. Trimming took 0 bases from V and 0 from J; bases not matched to a gene: 8. Germline lookup yields CDR1 LNHDA and CDR2 SQIVND (reference sequence). CDR3 in DNA: TGTGCCAGTAGTATAGAACTAGGGACAGGGGTTTTCTCTGGGGCCAACGTCCTGACTTTC. This sequence encodes CASSIELGTGVFSGANVLTF.

The chain links TRBV14 to TRBJ2-1; D may be TRBD2 (6 bases). Trimming took 1 base from V and 0 from J, leaving 10 bases between them. Germline loops: CDR1 SGHDN, CDR2 FVKESK. This CDR3 comprises 16 residues. The CDR3: CASSQGSGGSYNEQFF. The CDR3 region has the DNA TGTGCCAGCAGCCAAGGTAGCGGAGGCTCCTACAATGAGCAGTTCTTC.

J is TRBJ1-1 and V is TRBV29-1; D is possibly TRBD1 (6 bases). Germline CDR1 is SQVTM and CDR2 is ANQGSEA. The CDR3 loop spans 13 amino acids. The CDR3 reads CTTVGGMNTEAFF. The CDR3 DNA reads as TGCACCACTGTGGGGGGCATGAACACTGAAGCTTTCTTT.

The rearrangement uses TRBV28 and TRBJ2-7, with no clear D. In germline, CDR1 is MDHEN, CDR2 SYDVKM. The CDR3 runs 15 residues. With 3 bases removed from V and 2 bases from J, the gap between germline ends came to 14 bases. The CDR3 DNA follows: TGTGCCAGCAGTTTTTGGGATATTTCCACCTACGAGCAGTACTTC. It yields the protein CASSFWDISTYEQYF.

The count of this clone is one. The gene calls are TRBV5-6 and TRBJ1-1; D might be TRBD1 (5 bases). CDR1 SGHDT and CDR2 YYEEEE come from the germline V gene. The CDR3 runs to 13 residues. V lost 4 bases to trimming and J lost 4 bases, with 11 bases between them. This chain's CDR3 is CASSPVGGTEAFF. In DNA, the CDR3 is TGTGCCAGCAGCCCCGTGGGGGGCACTGAAGCTTTCTTT.

V usage is TRBV4-1 and J usage is TRBJ2-1; 8 positions agree with TRBD2. Trimming removed 0 bases from V and 7 bases from J; junction bases left unmatched: 5. Looked up from germline, CDR1 is MGHRA and CDR2 is YSYEKL. This CDR3 is 15 amino acids long. In DNA form, the CDR3 reads TGCGCCAGCAGCCAAGAAAGCGGGGGAGGTAATGAGCAGTTCTTC. Amino acids: CASSQESGGGNEQFF.

The chain recombines TRBV10-3 with TRBJ2-1; TRBD1 might be the D (5 bases). CDR3 length: 15 amino acids. V lost 0 bases, J lost 0 bases, and 6 bases lay in between. Looked up from germline, CDR1 is ENHRY and CDR2 is SYGVKD. The CDR3 reads CAISESQGSYNEQFF. The CDR3 region has the DNA TGTGCCATCAGTGAGTCGCAGGGCTCCTACAATGAGCAGTTCTTC.

Concerning this clone itself: In the same sample, other DNA sequences code for this CDR3. V and J are TRBV4-3 and TRBJ2-2; D perhaps matches TRBD2 (6 bases). Germline V CDR1 and CDR2: LGHNA, YSLEER. The CDR3 sequence is 14 residues long. V was pared by 4 bases and J by 5 bases, with 11 bases between. CDR3 sequence reads: CASSPSEGTGELFF. The CDR3 coding sequence is TGCGCCAGCAGCCCTAGCGAGGGGACCGGGGAGCTGTTTTTT.

The chain joins TRBV11-2 to TRBJ2-7; the D is unclear. Germline V gives CDR1 SGHAT, CDR2 FQNNGV. Trimming took off 8 bases at V and 0 bases at J, with 14 bases between the two ends. There are 14 residues in the CDR3. The CDR3 loop reads CASGVAAGSYEQYF. CDR3 bases: TGTGCCAGCGGGGTGGCAGCCGGCTCCTACGAGCAGTACTTC.

The chain recombines TRBV7-6 with TRBJ2-1; D assignment may be TRBD1 or TRBD2 (5 bases each). The germline V gene has CDR1 SGHVS and CDR2 FNYEAQ. The germline V and J ends were trimmed by 3 bases and 6 bases, with 18 bases remaining between them. CDR3 length: 16 amino acids. CDR3 coding DNA: TGTGCCAGCAGCTTCTCCCCCGTGGGGGTGGTCAATGAGCAGTTCTTC. It yields the protein CASSFSPVGVVNEQFF.

Written as DNA, the CDR3 is TGTGCCAGCAGCTTGGAAGGGACAGGGGTATCACCCCTCCACTTT. This sequence encodes CASSLEGTGVSPLHF. This chain uses TRBV5-6 with TRBJ1-6, with TRBD1 matching 10 bases. The germline V gene has CDR1 SGHDT and CDR2 YYEEEE. The CDR3 covers 15 residues. The junction had 4 bases not matched to a gene; V was cut back by 0 bases and J by 10 bases.

The chain joins TRBV15 to TRBJ2-3; D perhaps matches TRBD2 (5 bases). The germline gives CDR1 LNHNV, CDR2 YYDKDF (reference sequence). This CDR3 has 15 residues. Trimming cost V 1 base and J 2 bases, with 10 bases left between them. The CDR3: CATSRGADHTDTQYF. In DNA, the CDR3 is TGTGCCACCAGCAGAGGAGCGGACCACACAGATACGCAGTATTTT.

This rearrangement joins TRBV6-5 to TRBJ2-5, with D tentatively TRBD1 (6 bases). This CDR3 is built from 14 residues. The V gene's germline CDR1 is MNHEY and CDR2 SVGAGI. V lost 5 bases, J lost 2 bases, and 12 bases lay in between. The CDR3 sequence is CASSGWDTQETQYF. In nucleotides, the CDR3 is TGTGCCAGCAGTGGATGGGACACGCAAGAGACCCAGTACTTC.

This rearrangement joins TRBV10-3 to TRBJ2-3; TRBD2 aligns across 16 bases. The CDR3 length is 17 residues. With 6 bases clipped from V and 5 bases from J, the junction kept 8 bases outside the gene matches. Germline assignment: CDR1 ENHRY and CDR2 SYGVKD. As DNA, the CDR3 is TGTGCCATCAGGGGACTAGCGGGAGGGCCGAATGGAGATACGCAGTATTTT. Translating gives CAIRGLAGGPNGDTQYF.

The genes are TRBV11-2 and TRBJ1-6, with D maybe TRBD1 (5 bases). The ends were cut back, 5 bases at V and 1 base at J, with 18 bases in the middle. Germline V gives CDR1 SGHAT, CDR2 FQNNGV. The CDR3 has 18 amino acids. The CDR3 sequence is CASSPNPGPPSYNSPLHF. DNA of the CDR3: TGTGCCAGCAGCCCCAATCCGGGACCGCCGTCCTATAATTCACCCCTCCACTTT.

This sequence joins TRBV7-9 and TRBJ2-1, with D possibly being TRBD2 (5 bases). V was trimmed by 5 bases and J by 7 bases, leaving 18 bases between them. Germline V gene data show CDR1 as SEHNR and CDR2 as FQNEAQ (reference sequence). The CDR3 has 15 amino acids. Here the CDR3 DNA reads TGTGCCAGCAGCCCAACCTACGGGATCGAAAATGAGCAGTTCTTC. It translates to CASSPTYGIENEQFF.

The CDR3 loop is CASKLDRSVNGAFF. Written as DNA, the CDR3 is TGTGCCAGCAAACTAGACAGGTCCGTCAATGGGGCTTTCTTT. The chain combines TRBV2 with TRBJ1-1; TRBD1 is a possible D gene (6 bases). CDR3 size: 14 residues. The V gene's germline CDR1 is SNHLY and CDR2 FYNNEI. The V and J ends lost 7 bases and 11 bases respectively, with 23 bases between them.